The 2 T cell receptor beta chains listed next were all sequenced from one sample in a study of CD8+ T cells in alopecia areata. Treatment in this sample: oral pan-JAK inhibitor, 5-10 mg twice daily. The sequencing template was cDNA reverse transcribed from extracted RNA. The protocol was immunoSEQ multiplex PCR, while the TCRdb copy is restricted to in-frame clones and leaves out a portion. The repertoire holds 150,000 to 200,000 clones, with under 80% as singletons. Sequencing used CD4+ T cells sorted from blood, obtained between weeks 49 and 50, from a patient treated with tofacitinib. The receptors derive from a human donor with alopecia areata.

The gene calls are TRBV4-1 and TRBJ2-4, with D perhaps TRBD1 (5 bases). CDR1 and CDR2 from the germline V gene are MGHRA and YSYEKL. This CDR3 comprises 16 residues. Trimming stripped 0 bases from V and 0 bases from J, with 9 bases between. CDR3: CASSQDDSLAKNIQYF. The CDR3 DNA sequence: TGCGCCAGCAGCCAAGATGACAGCCTAGCCAAAAACATTCAGTACTTC.

The rearrangement links TRBV10-3 to TRBJ2-2; D call uncertain. The ends were cut back, 5 bases at V and 5 bases at J, with 15 bases in the middle. The CDR3 has 15 residues. Per germline, CDR1 ENHRY and CDR2 SYGVKD. CDR3 sequence: CAISKDDLETGELFF. The CDR3 coding sequence is TGTGCCATCAGTAAGGACGATCTTGAGACCGGGGAGCTGTTTTTT.